This T cell receptor (beta chain) emerged from a study of OX40 agonist ivuxolimab in advanced cancers. Study-wide background: Dose-escalation cases comprised hepatocellular carcinoma, melanoma, renal cell or head and neck cancer. Study-level points and caveats: The specificity for antigen of the expanded peripheral T cells was not determined.

The CDR3 consists of 17 residues. V lost 3 bases and J lost 7; bases outside the gene matches: 14. Germline CDR1 reads SNHLY; CDR2 reads FYNNEI. Clones were sequenced by immunoSEQ multiplex PCR, and TCRdb holds only the in-frame ones, with some missing. The sample gives approximately 49,000 clones, about 86% of which show up once; under 2% is in the top ten. Concerning this clone: The antigen is unknown.

Sequencing was performed on CD4+ or CD8+ T cells sorted from blood, taken in a trial of the OX40 agonist ivuxolimab. This sequence was found in an adult with an advanced solid tumor such as melanoma, head and neck, liver or kidney cancer. The chain uses TRBV2 and TRBJ2-2, with 7 bases identical to TRBD1. Here the CDR3 DNA reads TGTGCCAGCAGTGACCACAGGGGTTTTTACGGAAGCGGGGAGCTGTTTTTT. Encoded protein: CASSDHRGFYGSGELFF.